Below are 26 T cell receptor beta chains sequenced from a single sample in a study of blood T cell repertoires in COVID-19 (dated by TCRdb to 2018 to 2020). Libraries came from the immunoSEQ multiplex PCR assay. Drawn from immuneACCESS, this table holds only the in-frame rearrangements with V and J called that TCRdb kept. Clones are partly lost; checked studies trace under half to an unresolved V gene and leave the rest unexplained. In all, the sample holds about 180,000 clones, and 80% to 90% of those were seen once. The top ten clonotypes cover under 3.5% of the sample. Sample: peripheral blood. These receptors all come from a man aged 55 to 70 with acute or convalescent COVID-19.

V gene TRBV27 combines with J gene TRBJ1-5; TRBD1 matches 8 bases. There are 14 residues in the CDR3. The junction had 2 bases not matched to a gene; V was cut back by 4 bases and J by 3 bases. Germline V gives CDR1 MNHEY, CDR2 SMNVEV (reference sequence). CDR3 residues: CASSWTGSNQPQHF. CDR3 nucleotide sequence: TGTGCCAGCAGTTGGACAGGGTCCAATCAGCCCCAGCATTTT.

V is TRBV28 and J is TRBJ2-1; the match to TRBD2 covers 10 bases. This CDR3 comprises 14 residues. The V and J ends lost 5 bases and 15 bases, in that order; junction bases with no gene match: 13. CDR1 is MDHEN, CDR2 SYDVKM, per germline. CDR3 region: CASSRPGLAYFGFF. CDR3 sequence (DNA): TGTGCCAGCAGTCGCCCGGGACTAGCGTACTTTGGGTTCTTC.

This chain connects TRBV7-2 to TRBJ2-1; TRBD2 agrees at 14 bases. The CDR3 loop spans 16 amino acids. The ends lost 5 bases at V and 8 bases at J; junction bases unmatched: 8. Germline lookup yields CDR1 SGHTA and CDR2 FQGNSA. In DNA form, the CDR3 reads TGTGCCAGCAGCATCGGACTAGCGGGAGGTAGCCATGAGCAGTTCTTC. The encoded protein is CASSIGLAGGSHEQFF.

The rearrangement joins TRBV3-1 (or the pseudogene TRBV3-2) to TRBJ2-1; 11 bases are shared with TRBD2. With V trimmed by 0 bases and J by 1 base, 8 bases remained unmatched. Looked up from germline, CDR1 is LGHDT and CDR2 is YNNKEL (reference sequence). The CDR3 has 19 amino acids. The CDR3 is CASSQEASGRYQSYNEQFF. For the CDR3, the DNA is TGTGCCAGCAGCCAAGAGGCTAGCGGGAGGTACCAGTCCTACAATGAGCAGTTCTTC.

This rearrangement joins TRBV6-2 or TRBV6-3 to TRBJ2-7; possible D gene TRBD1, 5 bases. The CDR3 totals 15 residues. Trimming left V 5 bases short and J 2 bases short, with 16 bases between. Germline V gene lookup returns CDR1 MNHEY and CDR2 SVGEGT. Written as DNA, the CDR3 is TGTGCCAGCAGTCACGGCGGATCAGGGACCTACGAGCAGTACTTC. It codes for CASSHGGSGTYEQYF.

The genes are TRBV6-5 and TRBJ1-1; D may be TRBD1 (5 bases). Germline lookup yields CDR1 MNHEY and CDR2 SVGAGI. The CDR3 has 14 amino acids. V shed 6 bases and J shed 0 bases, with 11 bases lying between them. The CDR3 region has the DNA TGTGCCAGCAGGCCGGGGGAGATGAACACTGAAGCTTTCTTT. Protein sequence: CASRPGEMNTEAFF.

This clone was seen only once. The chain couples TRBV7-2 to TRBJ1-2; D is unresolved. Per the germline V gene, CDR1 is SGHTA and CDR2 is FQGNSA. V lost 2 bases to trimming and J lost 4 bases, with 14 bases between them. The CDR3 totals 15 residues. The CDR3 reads CASSLSASGGYGYTF. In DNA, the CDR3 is TGTGCCAGCAGCTTATCCGCCTCGGGAGGCTATGGCTACACCTTC.

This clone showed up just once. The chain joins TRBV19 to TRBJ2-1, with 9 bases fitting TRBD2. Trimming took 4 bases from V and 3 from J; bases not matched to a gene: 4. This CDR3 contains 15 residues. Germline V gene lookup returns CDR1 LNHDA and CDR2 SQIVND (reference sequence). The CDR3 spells CASSRLAGVYNEQFF. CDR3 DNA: TGTGCCAGTAGTAGATTAGCGGGGGTCTACAATGAGCAGTTCTTC.

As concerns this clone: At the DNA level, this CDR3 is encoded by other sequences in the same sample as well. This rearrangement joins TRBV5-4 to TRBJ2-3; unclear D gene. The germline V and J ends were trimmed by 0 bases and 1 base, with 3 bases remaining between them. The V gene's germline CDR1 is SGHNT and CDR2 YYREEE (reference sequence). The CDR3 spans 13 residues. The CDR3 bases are TGTGCCAGCAGCTTGGCAGGCACAGATACGCAGTATTTT. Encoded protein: CASSLAGTDTQYF.

CDR3 in amino acids: CASSVVGGRGNEQFF. The DNA of the CDR3 is TGTGCCAGCAGCGTAGTGGGGGGGCGCGGGAATGAGCAGTTCTTC. The chain uses TRBV9 and TRBJ2-1; D is perhaps TRBD2 (7 bases). CDR3 size: 15 residues. V shed 0 bases and J shed 7 bases, with 14 bases lying between them. Germline-derived CDR1 and CDR2 are SGDLS and YYNGEE.

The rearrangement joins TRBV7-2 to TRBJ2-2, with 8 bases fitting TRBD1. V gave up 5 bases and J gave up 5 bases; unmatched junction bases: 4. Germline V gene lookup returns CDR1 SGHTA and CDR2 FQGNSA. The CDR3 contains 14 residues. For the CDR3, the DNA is TGTGCCAGCAGCCGGGACAGGCGAACCGGGGAGCTGTTTTTT. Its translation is CASSRDRRTGELFF.

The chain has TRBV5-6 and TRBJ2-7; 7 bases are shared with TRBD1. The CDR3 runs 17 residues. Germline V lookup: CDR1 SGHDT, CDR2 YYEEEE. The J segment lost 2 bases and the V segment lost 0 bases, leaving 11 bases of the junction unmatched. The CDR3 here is CASSLALGQGETYEQYF. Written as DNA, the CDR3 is TGTGCCAGCAGCTTGGCCTTGGGCCAGGGGGAAACCTACGAGCAGTACTTC.

In nucleotides, the CDR3 is TGTGCCAGCAGCCCCCTCGGCGGGGAGCTGTTTTTT. This gives the protein CASSPLGGELFF. The rearrangement joins TRBV7-8 to TRBJ2-2; D gene ambiguous. The V end lost 5 bases, the J end lost 7 bases, and 8 bases lay between the germline ends. The CDR3 spans 12 residues. Germline V CDR1 and CDR2: SGHVS, FQNEAQ.

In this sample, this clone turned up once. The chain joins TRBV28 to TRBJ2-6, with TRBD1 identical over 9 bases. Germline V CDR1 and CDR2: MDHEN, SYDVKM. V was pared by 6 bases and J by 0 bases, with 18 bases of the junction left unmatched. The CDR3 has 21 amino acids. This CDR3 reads CASSAVRGGGQGYSGANVLTF. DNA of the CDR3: TGTGCCAGCAGCGCCGTTCGAGGGGGGGGACAGGGCTACTCTGGGGCCAACGTCCTGACTTTC.

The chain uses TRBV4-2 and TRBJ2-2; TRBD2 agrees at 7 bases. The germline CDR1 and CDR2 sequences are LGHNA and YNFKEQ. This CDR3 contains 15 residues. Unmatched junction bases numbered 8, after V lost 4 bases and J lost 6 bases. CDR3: CASSPRAGESGELFF. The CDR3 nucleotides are TGTGCCAGCAGCCCCCGGGCGGGAGAGTCCGGGGAGCTGTTTTTT.

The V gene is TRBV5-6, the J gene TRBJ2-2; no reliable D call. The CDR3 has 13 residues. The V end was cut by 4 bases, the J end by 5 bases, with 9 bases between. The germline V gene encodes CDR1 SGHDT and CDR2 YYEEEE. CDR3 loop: CASSLIRTGELFF. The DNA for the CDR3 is TGTGCCAGCAGCCTCATCAGGACCGGGGAGCTGTTTTTT.

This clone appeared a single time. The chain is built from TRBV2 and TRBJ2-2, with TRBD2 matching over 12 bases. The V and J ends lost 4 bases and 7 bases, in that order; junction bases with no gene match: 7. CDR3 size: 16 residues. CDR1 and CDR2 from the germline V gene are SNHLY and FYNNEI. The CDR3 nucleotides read TGTGCCAGCAGTGCTAGACTAGCGGGAGAGGGCGGGGAGCTGTTTTTT. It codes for CASSARLAGEGGELFF.

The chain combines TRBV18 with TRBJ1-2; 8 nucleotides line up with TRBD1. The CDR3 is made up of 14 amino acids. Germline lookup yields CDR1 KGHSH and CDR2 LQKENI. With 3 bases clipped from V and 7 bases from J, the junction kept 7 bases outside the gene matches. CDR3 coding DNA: TGTGCCAGCTCACCCCAGACAGGGGTTGGTGGCTACACCTTC. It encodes CASSPQTGVGGYTF.

The CDR3 is CASSPPSAGVNTEAFF. The CDR3 DNA reads TGTGCCAGCTCACCACCGTCGGCAGGGGTGAACACTGAAGCTTTCTTT. The chain carries TRBV18 and TRBJ1-1, with a weak D call TRBD1 (6 bases). Germline-derived CDR1 and CDR2 are KGHSH and LQKENI. V was cut by 0 bases and J by 0 bases, with 11 bases left in between. The CDR3 length is 16 residues.

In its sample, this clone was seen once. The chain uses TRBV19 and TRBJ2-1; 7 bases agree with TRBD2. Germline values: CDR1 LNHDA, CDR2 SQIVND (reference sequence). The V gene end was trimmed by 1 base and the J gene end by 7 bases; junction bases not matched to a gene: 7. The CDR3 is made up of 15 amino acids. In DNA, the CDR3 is TGTGCCAGTAGTATAGCAGGAGGGAGGGTTAATGAGCAGTTCTTC. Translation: CASSIAGGRVNEQFF.

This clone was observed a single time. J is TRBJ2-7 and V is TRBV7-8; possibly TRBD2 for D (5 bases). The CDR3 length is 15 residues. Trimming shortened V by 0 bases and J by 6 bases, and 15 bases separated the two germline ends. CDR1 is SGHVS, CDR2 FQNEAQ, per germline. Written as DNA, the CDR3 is TGTGCCAGCAGCTTAGCGGGCGTACTGGACTCCGAGCAGTACTTC. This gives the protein CASSLAGVLDSEQYF.

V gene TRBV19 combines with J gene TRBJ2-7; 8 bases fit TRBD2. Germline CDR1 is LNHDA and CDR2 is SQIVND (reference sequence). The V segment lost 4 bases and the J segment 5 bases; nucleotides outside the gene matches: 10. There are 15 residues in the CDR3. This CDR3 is CASSRHGGGQNEQYF. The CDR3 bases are TGTGCCAGTAGTAGGCACGGGGGGGGTCAAAACGAGCAGTACTTC. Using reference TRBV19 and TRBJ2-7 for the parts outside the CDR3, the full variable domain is DGGITQSPKYLFRKEGQNVTLSCEQNLNHDAMYWYRQDPGQGLRLIYYSQIVNDFQKGDIAEGYSVSREKKESFPLTVTSAQKNPTAFYLCASSRHGGGQNEQYFGPGTRLTVT.

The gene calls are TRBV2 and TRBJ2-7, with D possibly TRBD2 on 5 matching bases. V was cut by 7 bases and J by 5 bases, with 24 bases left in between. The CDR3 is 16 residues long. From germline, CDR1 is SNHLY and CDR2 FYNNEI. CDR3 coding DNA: TGTGCCAGCACCGGTAGAGGGCCCGGGTTTTGGAACGAGCAGTACTTC. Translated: CASTGRGPGFWNEQYF.

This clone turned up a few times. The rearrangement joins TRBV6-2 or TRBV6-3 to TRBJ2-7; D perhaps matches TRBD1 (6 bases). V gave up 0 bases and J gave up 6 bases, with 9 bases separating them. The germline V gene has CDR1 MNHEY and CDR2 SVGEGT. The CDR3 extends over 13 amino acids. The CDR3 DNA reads TGTGCCAGCAGTTACTCTCCCAGGGGCGAGCAGTACTTC. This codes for CASSYSPRGEQYF.

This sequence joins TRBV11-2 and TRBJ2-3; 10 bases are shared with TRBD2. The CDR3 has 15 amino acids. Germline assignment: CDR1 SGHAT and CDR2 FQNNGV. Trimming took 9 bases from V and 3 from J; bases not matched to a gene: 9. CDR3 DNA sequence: TGTGCCAGTCTTACGGGGACTAGCGAAACAGATACGCAGTATTTT. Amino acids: CASLTGTSETDTQYF.

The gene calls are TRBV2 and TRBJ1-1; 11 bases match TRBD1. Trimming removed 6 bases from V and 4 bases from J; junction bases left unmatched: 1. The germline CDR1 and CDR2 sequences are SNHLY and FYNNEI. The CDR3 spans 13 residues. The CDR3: CASSGQGATEAFF. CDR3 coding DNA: TGTGCCAGCAGCGGACAGGGGGCCACTGAAGCTTTCTTT.